Listed below are T cell receptor beta chains from one sample, sequenced in a study of T cell responses to AZD1222 COVID-19 vaccine. TCRdb's table, derived via immunoSEQ multiplex PCR, lists solely in-frame clones and lacks some. The sample has about 150,000 clones, around 89% seen once. The specimen was peripheral blood, collected on day 0 of MenACWY control vaccination. The receptors here all came from an adult in good health. CDR3s include the opening cysteine and the closing phenylalanine or tryptophan. D genes are given only for firm matches. For some rows the clone size is stated as once, few or many, or as a class when expanded; others skip it.

d_call | j_call | clone_size | v_call | cdr3_nt | cdr3_aa
. | TRBJ2-7 | . | TRBV27 | TGTGCCAGCAGTCCCACCCAGGGCCCCAGGGGGCAGTACTTC | CASSPTQGPRGQYF
TRBD1 | TRBJ2-2 | . | TRBV6-6 | TGTGCCAGCAGTCCTGGACAGGCTTCATGGGACACCGGGGAGCTGTTTTTT | CASSPGQASWDTGELFF
. | TRBJ2-2 | . | TRBV11-3 | TGTGCCAGCAGCTTAGTGTCTCCAGGGACCTCGCCCGGGGAGCTGTTTTTT | CASSLVSPGTSPGELFF
TRBD1 | TRBJ1-4 | . | TRBV24-1 | TGTGCCACCAGTGATCCCCGGACAGGGCGTAATGAAAAACTGTTTTTT | CATSDPRTGRNEKLFF
TRBD2 | TRBJ2-7 | . | TRBV7-9 | TGTGCCAGCAGCTTAAAGGCGGGGGGGCCCTACGAGCAGTACTTC | CASSLKAGGPYEQYF
. | TRBJ2-1 | . | TRBV7-9 | TGTGCCAGCAGCTTTATCAGTGAGCAGTTCTTC | CASSFISEQFF
TRBD1 | TRBJ2-3 | . | TRBV24-1 | TGTGCCACCAGTGAGTCGACAGGGGCGGCCCCCGTGTATACGCAGTATTTT | CATSESTGAAPVYTQYF
. | TRBJ1-1 | . | TRBV28 | TGTGCCAGCAGTTTAAAGTCAACTGAAGCTTTCTTT | CASSLKSTEAFF
TRBD1 | TRBJ2-7 | once | TRBV7-2 | TGTGCCAGCAGTTCTGGGACAGCCCCCTACGAGCAGTACTTC | CASSSGTAPYEQYF
. | TRBJ1-1 | . | TRBV4-1 | TGCGCCAGCAGCCGGGGCGTTTGGACTGAAGCTTTCTTT | CASSRGVWTEAFF
. | TRBJ1-5 | . | TRBV21-1 | TGTGCCAGCAGCAAAGAAAGGGCAGGGAGGGGAAATCAGCCCCAGCATTTT | CASSKERAGRGNQPQHF
. | TRBJ2-3 | . | TRBV5-1 | TGCGCCAGCAGCTTGGGTCCTGCCACGGGGGGCACAGATACGCAGTATTTT | CASSLGPATGGTDTQYF
. | TRBJ1-1 | . | TRBV5-1 | TGCGCCAGCAGCTTTCAGGAAACGAACACTGAAGCTTTCTTT | CASSFQETNTEAFF
. | TRBJ2-3 | . | TRBV2 | TGTGCCAGCAGTGAGCAGGGCACAGATACGCAGTATTTT | CASSEQGTDTQYF
. | TRBJ1-6 | . | TRBV7-9 | TGTGCCAGCAGCTTAGAGACCTATAATTCACCCCTCCACTTT | CASSLETYNSPLHF